These 29 T cell receptor beta chains were all obtained from the same sample, sequenced in a study of CD4 T cell repertoires in COVID-19. The antigens of these receptors remain unknown. TCRdb keeps only in-frame clones here, not all; method: immunoSEQ multiplex PCR. The sample comprises about 590 clones, over 15% of which are singletons, and 15% to 20% rests with the top ten. The sample consisted of memory CD4+ T cells, cultured in vitro, taken after recovery from COVID-19. These receptors were collected from a human donor who had COVID-19.

A word on this clone: This is likely an artifact of a read error, given a far larger clone one base away. The chain couples TRBV5-1 to TRBJ2-1; TRBD2 agrees at 10 bases. Germline V gives CDR1 SGHRS, CDR2 YFSETQ. The CDR3 runs to 16 residues. V shed 0 bases, J shed 7 bases, and the junction held 7 bases outside the gene matches. DNA for the CDR3: TGCGCCAGCAGCTTGGCGGGAGCGGGGGGGGTGAATGAGCAGTTCTTC. Its protein product is CASSLAGAGGVNEQFF.

CDR3 sequence (DNA): TGTGCCTGGAGGACGGTAAATAATTCACCCCTCCACTTT. It encodes CAWRTVNNSPLHF. The rearrangement uses TRBV30 and TRBJ1-6, with D unclear. This CDR3 region has 13 residues. Germline V gene data show CDR1 as GTSNPN and CDR2 as SVGIG (reference sequence). The ends were cut back, 3 bases at V and 5 bases at J, with 8 bases in the middle.

This clone is large (0.1 to 1%). The chain recombines TRBV7-2 with TRBJ1-2; D uncertain. V was pared by 1 base and J by 11 bases, with 20 bases between. Germline loops: CDR1 SGHTA, CDR2 FQGNSA. The length of the CDR3 is 15 residues. The CDR3 reads CASSLDYRGRGLYTF. For the CDR3, the DNA is TGTGCCAGCAGCTTAGATTATAGAGGACGCGGGCTGTACACCTTC.

Details on this clone: Possible read error: a much larger clone is one base away. This sample includes further DNA sequences coding for the same CDR3. The CDR3 reads CPRSERRGGDTQYF. The CDR3 nucleotides are TGCCCCCGCAGTGAGCGGCGGGGGGGGGATACGCAGTATTTT. The chain combines TRBV10-1 with TRBJ2-3, with TRBD2 matching 9 bases. From germline, CDR1 is WNHNN and CDR2 SYGVQD (reference sequence). This CDR3 is 14 amino acids long.

This clone is categorized as large (0.1 to 1%). The chain carries TRBV7-2 and TRBJ2-7, with 10 bases matching TRBD2. After removal of 5 bases from V and 4 bases from J, the junction contained 8 bases not matched to a gene. The CDR3 has 15 residues. CDR1 and CDR2 (germline): SGHTA, FQGNSA. The CDR3 DNA reads TGTGCCAGCAGCCGGAGCGGGAGGGGCTATTACGAGCAGTACTTC. Translation gives CASSRSGRGYYEQYF.

This clone was seen only a few times. This sequence may be a read error, since a much larger clone differs from it by one base. The rearrangement uses TRBV10-1 and TRBJ2-3; TRBD2 matches 9 bases. Germline assignment: CDR1 WNHNN and CDR2 SYGVQD (reference sequence). The CDR3 consists of 14 residues. The CDR3 reads CPSSERRGGDTQYF. The CDR3 DNA sequence: TGCCCCAGCAGTGAGCGGCGGGGGGGGGATACGCAGTATTTT.

Judged by abundance, this clone is medium-sized. The gene calls are TRBV9 and TRBJ2-7; D gene ambiguous. The CDR3 extends over 10 amino acids. CDR1 SGDLS and CDR2 YYNGEE come from the germline V gene. V lost 8 bases, J lost 4 bases, and 7 bases lay in between. CDR3 in DNA: TGTGCCAGTTGGGGATACGAGCAGTACTTC. Encoded protein: CASWGYEQYF.

By proportion, this clone is large (0.1 to 1%). The rearrangement joins TRBV15 to TRBJ2-7; D may be TRBD2 (6 bases). The germline CDR1 and CDR2 sequences are LNHNV and YYDKDF (reference sequence). Deletions cut 8 bases from V and 7 bases from J, with 24 bases between. The CDR3 runs to 15 residues. The CDR3 loop reads CATSILQGSAGEQYF. DNA for the CDR3: TGTGCCACCTCCATTTTGCAGGGCAGCGCGGGGGAGCAGTACTTC.

CDR3: CASSSGLANTDTQYF. Here the CDR3 DNA reads TGCGCCAGCAGCTCCGGACTAGCGAACACAGATACGCAGTATTTT. The chain links TRBV5-1 to TRBJ2-3; 9 bases fit TRBD2. CDR1 is SGHRS and CDR2 is YFSETQ in the germline V gene. This CDR3 is built from 15 residues. Losses at the gene ends were 3 bases for V and 2 bases for J; bases not matched to a gene: 4.

This clone qualifies as large. V is TRBV25-1 and J is TRBJ2-5; the match to TRBD2 covers 11 bases. The CDR3 spans 14 residues. Germline lookup yields CDR1 MGHDK and CDR2 SYGVNS. The ends lost 6 bases at V and 5 bases at J; junction bases unmatched: 5. The CDR3 region has the DNA TGTGCCAGCAGGACTAGCGGGATGGGCGAGACCCAGTACTTC. This encodes CASRTSGMGETQYF.

This clone was detected only a few times. The chain uses TRBV19 and TRBJ2-4; D is possibly TRBD1 (6 bases). CDR1 is LNHDA, CDR2 SQIVND, per germline (reference sequence). The CDR3 has 15 residues. With 6 bases removed from V and 1 base from J, the gap between germline ends came to 13 bases. The CDR3 sequence: CASSRTQGAKNIQYF. The CDR3 region has the DNA TGTGCCAGTAGCCGAACCCAGGGGGCCAAAAACATTCAGTACTTC.

Note on this clone: A read error may be the cause here, since a much bigger clone is one base away. Other DNA sequences in the sample encode the same CDR3. The chain employs TRBV5-1 and TRBJ2-1; 10 positions agree with TRBD2. CDR1 is SGHRS and CDR2 is YFSETQ in the germline V gene. This CDR3 spans 16 amino acids. The CDR3, as DNA: TGCGCCCGCAGCTTGGCGGGAGCGGGGGGGTTGAATGAGCAGTTCTTC. Protein: CARSLAGAGGLNEQFF.

Sample share makes this clone large. The same CDR3 is also encoded by other DNA sequences in this sample. This rearrangement joins TRBV5-1 to TRBJ2-2, with D perhaps TRBD1 or TRBD2 (5 bases each). There are 15 residues in the CDR3. Trimming took 4 bases from V and 0 from J, leaving 10 bases between them. Germline V gene lookup returns CDR1 SGHRS and CDR2 YFSETQ. The CDR3 DNA reads as TGCGCCAGCAGCCCCGGGACGACGAACACCGGGGAGCTGTTTTTT. The encoded protein is CASSPGTTNTGELFF.

Worth noting for this clone: Other DNA sequences within the sample encode an identical CDR3. V gene TRBV5-1 combines with J gene TRBJ1-6; maybe TRBD1 (6 bases). Trimming removed 0 bases at V and 6 bases at J, with 19 bases between. The V gene's germline CDR1 is SGHRS and CDR2 YFSETQ. CDR3 length: 18 amino acids. CDR3 sequence: CASSLEGGGGAGNSPLHF. DNA of the CDR3: TGCGCCAGCAGCTTGGAAGGCGGGGGCGGGGCGGGTAATTCACCCCTCCACTTT.

This clone is medium-sized in the sample. The chain employs TRBV11-2 and TRBJ2-2; perhaps TRBD2 as D (6 bases). Germline lookup yields CDR1 SGHAT and CDR2 FQNNGV. Trimming cost V 2 bases and J 0 bases, with 13 bases left between them. This CDR3 comprises 17 residues. The CDR3, as DNA: TGTGCCAGCAGCTTACGGCGGGGTCCCGCGAACACCGGGGAGCTGTTTTTT. This translates into CASSLRRGPANTGELFF. Filled out from reference TRBV11-2 and TRBJ2-2, the complete variable domain reads EAGVAQSPRYKIIEKRQSVAFWCNPISGHATLYWYQQILGQGPKLLIQFQNNGVVDDSQLPKDRFSAERLKGVDSTLKIQPAKLEDSAVYLCASSLRRGPANTGELFFGEGSRLTVL.

This clone turned up a few times. J is TRBJ1-4 and V is TRBV14, with D maybe TRBD1 (5 bases). Trimming stripped 6 bases from V and 13 bases from J, with 24 bases between. The CDR3 has 15 residues. The V gene's germline CDR1 is SGHDN and CDR2 FVKESK. CDR3 sequence: CASSLGDPSYGSLFF. The CDR3 DNA reads as TGTGCCAGCAGTCTGGGGGACCCCTCATACGGGTCACTGTTTTTT.

Relative to its sample, this clone is medium-sized. V usage is TRBV7-2 and J usage is TRBJ2-2; 7 bases fit TRBD2. Germline loops: CDR1 SGHTA, CDR2 FQGNSA. This CDR3 spans 15 amino acids. V lost 2 bases and J lost 6; bases outside the gene matches: 6. The CDR3 loop reads CASSLITAGAGELFF. DNA for the CDR3: TGTGCCAGCAGCTTAATCACGGCGGGGGCCGGGGAGCTGTTTTTT.

This clone is medium-sized (0.01 to 0.1%). The chain has TRBV20-1 and TRBJ2-3; D might be TRBD1 (6 bases). Germline V gene lookup returns CDR1 DFQATT and CDR2 SNEGSKA (reference sequence). The CDR3 spans 14 residues. Trimming removed 3 bases at V and 0 bases at J, with 10 bases between. The CDR3 DNA reads TGCAGTGCTAGTCACAGGGCTAGCACAGATACGCAGTATTTT. It is translated as CSASHRASTDTQYF.

The CDR3 nucleotides are TGTGCCAGCAGTCGCGGGGGGGCAGGAGGAAACACCATATATTTT. Translation: CASSRGGAGGNTIYF. The chain couples TRBV6-5 to TRBJ1-3, with a weak D call TRBD1 (6 bases). CDR3 size: 15 residues. Germline loops: CDR1 MNHEY, CDR2 SVGAGI. V shed 5 bases and J shed 4 bases, with 15 bases lying between them.

This chain uses TRBV28 with TRBJ2-7, with D possibly being TRBD1 or TRBD2 (5 bases each). The CDR3 is 16 residues long. Trimming shortened V by 5 bases and J by 0 bases, and 17 bases separated the two germline ends. Germline CDR1 MDHEN, CDR2 SYDVKM. As DNA, the CDR3 is TGTGCCAGCAGTGGGACCGCGGGTAAGGGCTCCTACGAGCAGTACTTC. Protein product: CASSGTAGKGSYEQYF.

The chain employs TRBV6-6 and TRBJ1-3, with a weak D call TRBD1 (5 bases). This CDR3 is built from 15 residues. Germline assignment: CDR1 MNHNY and CDR2 SVGAGI (reference sequence). V dropped 8 bases and J dropped 2 bases, with 16 bases sitting between them. The CDR3, as DNA: TGTGCCAGCCGGATGACAGAGTCAACTGGAAACACCATATATTTT. Protein sequence: CASRMTESTGNTIYF.

This clone is categorized as medium-sized. The V call is TRBV6-5, the J call TRBJ2-7; 9 bases agree with TRBD2. The trim removed 4 bases at V and 0 bases at J, leaving 7 bases unmatched. Germline V gene sequence: CDR1 MNHEY, CDR2 SVGAGI. The CDR3 length is 16 residues. The CDR3 DNA reads TGTGCCAGCAGTTCCGTCAGCGGGAGGAGCTCCTACGAGCAGTACTTC. Amino acids: CASSSVSGRSSYEQYF.

V gene TRBV10-1 combines with J gene TRBJ2-3, with TRBD2 matching over 9 bases. This CDR3 is built from 14 residues. Germline V gives CDR1 WNHNN, CDR2 SYGVQD (reference sequence). CDR3 nucleotides: TGCCCCCGCTGTGAGCGGCGGGGGGGGGATACGCAGTATTTT. It yields the protein CPRCERRGGDTQYF.

Judged by abundance, this clone is large (0.1 to 1%). The gene calls are TRBV19 and TRBJ1-2; the D gene is possibly TRBD1 (5 bases). The V gene's germline CDR1 is LNHDA and CDR2 SQIVND (reference sequence). This CDR3 comprises 12 residues. Deletions cut 9 bases from V and 5 bases from J, with 13 bases between. Here the CDR3 reads CASSQDRYGYTF. CDR3 nucleotide sequence: TGTGCCAGCTCACAGGATAGGTATGGCTACACCTTC. Together with reference TRBV19 and TRBJ1-2, the CDR3 gives the full variable domain: DGGITQSPKYLFRKEGQNVTLSCEQNLNHDAMYWYRQDPGQGLRLIYYSQIVNDFQKGDIAEGYSVSREKKESFPLTVTSAQKNPTAFYLCASSQDRYGYTFGSGTRLTVV.

The table lists this clone with a few counts. This rearrangement joins TRBV7-9 to TRBJ1-6; a weak D match, TRBD1 (5 bases). The CDR3 runs 14 residues. Per germline, CDR1 SEHNR and CDR2 FQNEAQ (reference sequence). The ends were cut back, 0 bases at V and 9 bases at J, with 9 bases in the middle. CDR3 in amino acids: CASSLARGFSPLHF. The CDR3, as DNA: TGTGCCAGCAGCTTAGCCCGGGGGTTTTCACCCCTCCACTTT.

By sample fraction, this clone is large. V gene TRBV9 combines with J gene TRBJ1-2, with 7 bases fitting TRBD1. The CDR3 consists of 16 residues. Germline V gene lookup returns CDR1 SGDLS and CDR2 YYNGEE. Germline trimming cut 3 bases from V and 7 bases from J; bases unmatched to any gene: 15. CDR3 region: CASSAHPENRGGGYTF. The CDR3 DNA follows: TGTGCCAGCAGCGCCCACCCAGAAAACAGGGGCGGTGGCTACACCTTC.

This clone occurred a few times. The chain employs TRBV28 and TRBJ1-2; D call uncertain. The V end lost 3 bases, the J end lost 8 bases, and 7 bases lay between the germline ends. Germline V gene lookup returns CDR1 MDHEN and CDR2 SYDVKM. The CDR3 length is 11 residues. CDR3 DNA: TGTGCCAGCAGTTTGAATGGAGGCTACACCTTC. It translates to CASSLNGGYTF.

This clone is labeled medium-sized. This rearrangement joins TRBV11-2 to TRBJ2-1, with TRBD2 matching 7 bases. Germline CDR1 SGHAT, CDR2 FQNNGV. The trim removed 7 bases at V and 2 bases at J, leaving 8 bases unmatched. The CDR3 extends over 15 amino acids. The CDR3 DNA sequence: TGTGCCAGCAACCCGGGGCGGGGGACCTACAATGAGCAGTTCTTC. The encoded protein is CASNPGRGTYNEQFF.

This clone rates as medium-sized (0.01 to 0.1%). The chain uses TRBV7-9 and TRBJ2-2; maybe TRBD2 (7 bases). Trimming left V 5 bases short and J 3 bases short, with 25 bases between. This CDR3 contains 19 residues. Germline CDR1 is SEHNR and CDR2 is FQNEAQ (reference sequence). CDR3 sequence: CASSRPGGRNFRDTGELFF. In DNA, the CDR3 is TGTGCCAGCAGCAGGCCCGGGGGGCGCAACTTTCGAGACACCGGGGAGCTGTTTTTT.